This paragraph covers one T cell receptor beta chain sequence. Its specificity is not known. The data were obtained in a study of shared clonotypes between healthy human individuals. The overall study: The donor pool was made up of two women and a few men aged 18 to 49.

Study conclusions and caveats: Among donors, the sharing of clonotypes was expected to be influenced by sequencing depth.

Repertoires were generated with immunoSEQ multiplex PCR, while TCRdb's copy carries only in-frame clones and drops some. The table has 950,000 to 1,200,000 clones, roughly 80% seen once. The sequence derives from a man aged 18 to 29 in good health. Some clones in this sample may be carry-over from other donors' samples. Sample: memory CD4+ T cells from PBMCs. As for subset: CD45RA-negative fraction.

The CDR3 spells CAWSRDRLDQPQHF. CDR3 DNA sequence: TGTGCCTGGTCACGGGACAGGTTGGATCAGCCCCAGCATTTT. The genes are TRBV30 and TRBJ1-5; 8 bases agree with TRBD1. The J segment lost 5 bases and the V segment lost 5 bases, leaving 8 bases of the junction unmatched. This CDR3 comprises 14 residues. Germline V lookup: CDR1 GTSNPN, CDR2 SVGIG (reference sequence).